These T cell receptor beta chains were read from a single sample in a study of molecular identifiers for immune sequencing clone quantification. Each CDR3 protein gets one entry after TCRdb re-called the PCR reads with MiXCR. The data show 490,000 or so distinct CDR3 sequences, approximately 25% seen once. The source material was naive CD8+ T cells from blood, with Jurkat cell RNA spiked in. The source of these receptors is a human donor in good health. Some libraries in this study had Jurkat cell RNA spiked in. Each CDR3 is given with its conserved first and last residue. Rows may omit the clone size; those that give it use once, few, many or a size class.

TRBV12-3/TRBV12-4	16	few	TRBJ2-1	CASSTAAGGLYNEQFF
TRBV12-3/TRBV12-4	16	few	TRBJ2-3	CASSRYKGTSTDTQYF
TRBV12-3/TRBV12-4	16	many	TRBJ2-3	CASSPPGDVWSDTQYF
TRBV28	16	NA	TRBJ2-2	CASSFFETPTTGALFF
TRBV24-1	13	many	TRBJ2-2	CATSQGAAGELFF
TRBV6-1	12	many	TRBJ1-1	CASTGRNTEAFF
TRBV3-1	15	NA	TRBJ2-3	CASSASGASTDTQYF
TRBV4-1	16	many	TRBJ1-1	CASSQGFGRGRLEAFF
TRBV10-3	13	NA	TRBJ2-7	CAISEPASYEQYF
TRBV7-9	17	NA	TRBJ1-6	CASSLPGQGGNNSPLHF
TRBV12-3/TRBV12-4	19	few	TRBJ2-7	CASSANPTTTGTISYEQYF
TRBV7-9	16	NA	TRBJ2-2	CASSFGQGVDTGELFF
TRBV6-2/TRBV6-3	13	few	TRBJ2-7	CASSWFAGYEQYF
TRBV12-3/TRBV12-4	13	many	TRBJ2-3	CASRSGLTDTQYF
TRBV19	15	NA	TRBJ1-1	CASSISQGLNTEAFF
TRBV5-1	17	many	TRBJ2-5	CASSLGVSSGGQETQYF
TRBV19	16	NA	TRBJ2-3	CASSWGSGGSTDTQYF
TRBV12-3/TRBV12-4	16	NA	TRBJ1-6	CASSRDGSSYTSPLHF
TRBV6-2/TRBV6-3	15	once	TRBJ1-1	CASSYPRPADTEAFF
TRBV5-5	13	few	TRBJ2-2	CASSFGVAGELFF
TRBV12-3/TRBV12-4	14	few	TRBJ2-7	CASSSGTGYHEQYF
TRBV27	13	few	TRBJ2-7	CASSLGVHYEQYF
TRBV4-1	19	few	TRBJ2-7	CASSPFRDRVNPRSYEQYF
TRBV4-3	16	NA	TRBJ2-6	CASSQDFVPGANVLTF
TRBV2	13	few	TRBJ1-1	CASRTGHLAEAFF
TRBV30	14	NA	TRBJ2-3	CAWSVGQSTDTQYF
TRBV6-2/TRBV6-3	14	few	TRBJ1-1	CASSYRIAIPEAFF
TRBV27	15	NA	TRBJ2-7	CASSLSWLDTYEQYF
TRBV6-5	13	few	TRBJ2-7	CASRDGGTYEQYF
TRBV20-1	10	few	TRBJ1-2	CSATGDGYTF
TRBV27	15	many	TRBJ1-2	CASSPRRGGWDGYTF
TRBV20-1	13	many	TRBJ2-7	CSALGRSGYEQYF
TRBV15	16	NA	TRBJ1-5	CATSRDVVEGDQPQHF
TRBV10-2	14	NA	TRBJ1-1	CASSVRGSNTDAFF
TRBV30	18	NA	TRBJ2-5	CAWSAQASGRYVQETQYF
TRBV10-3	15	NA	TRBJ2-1	CAISERLAENNEQFF
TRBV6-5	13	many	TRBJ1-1	CASRGRGDTEAFF
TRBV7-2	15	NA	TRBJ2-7	CASSPFRTLSYEQYF
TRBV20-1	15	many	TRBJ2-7	CSARVRGSSSYEQYF
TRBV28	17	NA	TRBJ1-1	CASSPLVGQGVGTEAFF
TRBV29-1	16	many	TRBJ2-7	CSVEARGGQGSYEQYF
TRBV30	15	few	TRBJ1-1	CAWSVWAGTNTEAFF
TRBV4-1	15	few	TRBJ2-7	CASSYGSTGSYEQYF
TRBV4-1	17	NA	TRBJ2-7	CASSQDRPSGRAEEQYF
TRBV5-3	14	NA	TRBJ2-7	CASSFLQGSDGQYF
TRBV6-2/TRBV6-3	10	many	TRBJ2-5	CASGDVTQYF
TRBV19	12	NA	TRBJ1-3	CASSTPGNTIYF
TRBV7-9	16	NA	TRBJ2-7	CASSLARLGGSYEQYF
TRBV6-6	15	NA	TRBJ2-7	CASITGPDTAYEQYF
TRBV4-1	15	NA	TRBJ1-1	CASSQSLQGSTEAFF
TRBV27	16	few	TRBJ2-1	CASSLGTIQSYNEQFF
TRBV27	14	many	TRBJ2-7	CASSLGGEGYEQYF
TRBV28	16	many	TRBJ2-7	CASSPPLGTSSYEQYF